This TCR beta chain was identified in a study of cytomegalovirus exposure and HLA in healthy donors. Study-wide results and caveats: Trimming of TCR beta V- and J-genes showed a link, identified in a later analysis, to a missense DCLRE1C variant. Data from an earlier analysis indicated that most TCR beta V segments were productive either about 87% or about 30% of the time.

From germline, CDR1 is MGHRA and CDR2 YSYEKL. The CDR3 runs 17 residues. Trimming pared 3 bases from V and 6 bases from J, leaving 20 bases between. The PCR had 60 Vbeta and 13 Jbeta primers. The table came from immunoSEQ multiplex PCR; TCRdb's copy has only in-frame clones and leaves some out. The repertoire holds more than 80,000 clones, with under 80% as singletons. A note on this clone: Its antigen remains unknown.

This sequence joins TRBV4-1 and TRBJ2-2; D might be TRBD1 (6 bases). The sequence was collected from a woman aged 50 to 65 in good health and CMV-seropositive. The sample taken for sequencing was PBMCs. CDR3 bases: TGCGCCAGCAGCCAGGAGGCAACAGGGTTTTATTCCGGGGAGCTGTTTTTT. This translates into CASSQEATGFYSGELFF.